Following are 26 T cell receptor beta chains from one sample sequenced in a study of T-cell memory formation after mild COVID-19. Via MiXCR, TCRdb re-called the 5' RACE reads, giving one row per CDR3 protein. Found here are 300,000 to 400,000 distinct CDR3 sequences, roughly 15% of them singletons; the top ten hold under 25%. Source material: PBMCs or a T cell subset sorted from them (not recorded which). The receptors were gathered from a man between 18 and 29 years old who had mild COVID-19 (a few samples of this study predate the infection). Cell type and time point are not known.

This chain connects TRBV11-2 to TRBJ2-2, with 7 bases identical to TRBD1. V dropped 4 bases and J dropped 6; count of bases not matched to a gene: 11. This CDR3 contains 16 residues. Germline V gene data show CDR1 as SGHAT and CDR2 as FQNNGV. Here the CDR3 DNA reads TGTGCCAGCAGCTATTACCCGGGGACAGAATCCGGGGAGCTGTTTTTT. Residues: CASSYYPGTESGELFF. The variable domain in full, with the rest retrieved from reference TRBV11-2 and TRBJ2-2, is EAGVAQSPRYKIIEKRQSVAFWCNPISGHATLYWYQQILGQGPKLLIQFQNNGVVDDSQLPKDRFSAERLKGVDSTLKIQPAKLEDSAVYLCASSYYPGTESGELFFGEGSRLTVL.

This clonotype has just a few counts. The V gene is TRBV15, the J gene TRBJ2-7, with D perhaps TRBD1 (6 bases). The germline V gene encodes CDR1 LNHNV and CDR2 YYDKDF (reference sequence). The CDR3 is 13 amino acids. V lost 0 bases and J lost 3, with 6 bases in between. The CDR3 region is CATSREQGYEQYF. The CDR3 DNA is TGTGCCACCAGCAGAGAACAGGGCTACGAGCAGTACTTC.

This clonotype was observed many times. V gene TRBV4-3 combines with J gene TRBJ2-5; TRBD2 matches at 10 bases. The CDR3 runs 14 residues. Germline V gene data show CDR1 as LGHNA and CDR2 as YSLEER. After removal of 0 bases from V and 5 bases from J, the junction contained 0 bases not matched to a gene. The CDR3 DNA reads TGCGCCAGCAGCCAAGAACTAGCGGGGGAGACCCAGTACTTC. It codes for CASSQELAGETQYF.

This chain joins TRBV6-6 and TRBJ2-2; D is perhaps TRBD2 (5 bases). The CDR3 has 16 amino acids. The V end was cut by 0 bases, the J end by 1 base, with 9 bases between. Germline V CDR1 and CDR2: MNHNY, SVGAGI (reference sequence). The CDR3 DNA reads as TGTGCCAGCAGTTACTCGAGGGCTGGGAACACCGGGGAGCTGTTTTTT. Amino acid sequence: CASSYSRAGNTGELFF.

This clonotype was seen only a few times. The chain is built from TRBV6-5 and TRBJ1-5, with TRBD1 matching over 7 bases. The CDR3 spans 15 residues. Per the germline V gene, CDR1 is MNHEY and CDR2 is SVGAGI. V trimming: 4 bases; J trimming: 4 bases; junction bases outside the gene matches: 7. CDR3 bases: TGTGCCAGCAGTTGGGGCAGGGGGGTGAATCAGCCCCAGCATTTT. It is translated as CASSWGRGVNQPQHF.

This clonotype occurred many times. The V call is TRBV12-3 or TRBV12-4, the J call TRBJ1-1; 8 bases map to TRBD1. The length of the CDR3 is 12 residues. V lost 5 bases to trimming and J lost 10 bases; unmatched junction nucleotides: 6. CDR3 sequence: CASSLGQGGAFF. For the CDR3, the DNA is TGTGCCAGCAGTCTCGGACAGGGCGGAGCTTTCTTT.

This clonotype has a count of ten or more. This rearrangement joins TRBV7-2 to TRBJ1-1; no clear D gene. The CDR3 is 14 residues long. Germline V lookup: CDR1 SGHTA, CDR2 FQGNSA. Between the trimmed V and J ends, which lost 2 bases and 0 bases, there was a span of 7 bases. The CDR3 sequence: CASSLPWMNTEAFF. In DNA form, the CDR3 reads TGTGCCAGCAGCTTACCCTGGATGAACACTGAAGCTTTCTTT.

The chain combines TRBV5-5 with TRBJ1-2; D ambiguous. With 0 bases removed from V and 6 bases from J, the gap between germline ends came to 6 bases. Germline V gives CDR1 SGHKS, CDR2 YYEKEE (reference sequence). There are 12 residues in the CDR3. The CDR3 spells CASSLERHGYTF. CDR3 nucleotide sequence: TGTGCCAGCAGCTTGGAACGCCATGGCTACACCTTC. The variable domain in full, completed from reference TRBV5-5 and TRBJ1-2, reads DAGVTQSPTHLIKTRGQQVTLRCSPISGHKSVSWYQQVLGQGPQFIFQYYEKEERGRGNFPDRFSARQFPNYSSELNVNALLLGDSALYLCASSLERHGYTFGSGTRLTVV.

This clonotype was counted between two and nine times. V and J are TRBV5-8 and TRBJ2-2; D call uncertain. There are 16 residues in the CDR3. The germline V gene encodes CDR1 SGHTS and CDR2 YDEGEE. The V and J ends lost 3 bases and 5 bases respectively, with 17 bases between them. The CDR3 loop reads CASSYGGRRPTGELFF. For the CDR3, the DNA is TGTGCCAGCAGCTATGGCGGACGGCGGCCTACCGGGGAGCTGTTTTTT.

This clonotype was counted only a few times. The chain combines TRBV30 with TRBJ1-2; 7 nucleotides agree with TRBD1. The junction had 17 bases not matched to a gene; V was cut back by 0 bases and J by 4 bases. Germline V CDR1 and CDR2: GTSNPN, SVGIG (reference sequence). CDR3 length: 18 residues. CDR3 nucleotides: TGTGCCTGGAGTGTACCGGGACAGCGGGGTCTGGTTTTCTATGGCTACACCTTC. This gives the protein CAWSVPGQRGLVFYGYTF.

This clonotype was detected many times. The V call is TRBV4-1, the J call TRBJ2-3; TRBD2 agrees at 8 bases. The CDR3 has 16 residues. V was clipped by 0 bases and J by 4 bases; unmatched bases: 6. Germline V gene lookup returns CDR1 MGHRA and CDR2 YSYEKL. The CDR3 protein is CASSQDSGLVSDTQYF. CDR3 sequence (DNA): TGCGCCAGCAGCCAAGATTCGGGACTAGTGTCAGATACGCAGTATTTT.

This rearrangement joins TRBV6-6 to TRBJ1-1, with unresolved D. CDR1 MNHNY and CDR2 SVGAGI come from the germline V gene (reference sequence). The CDR3 length is 14 residues. Trimming cost V 5 bases and J 4 bases, with 14 bases left between them. CDR3 residues: CASSREVAGTEAFF. The CDR3 coding sequence is TGTGCCAGCAGTAGGGAGGTAGCGGGCACTGAAGCTTTCTTT.

This clonotype was seen a handful of times. V gene TRBV5-5 combines with J gene TRBJ1-6; no firm D call. V shed 0 bases and J shed 9 bases, with 7 bases lying between them. This CDR3 comprises 13 residues. Germline-derived CDR1 and CDR2 are SGHKS and YYEKEE (reference sequence). The CDR3 reads CASSLGLGSPLHF. In DNA form, the CDR3 reads TGTGCCAGCAGCTTGGGTTTGGGTTCACCCCTCCACTTT.

J is TRBJ1-1 and V is TRBV5-1; D gene unclear. This CDR3 has 15 residues. CDR1 and CDR2 from the germline V gene are SGHRS and YFSETQ. Trimming cost V 4 bases and J 0 bases, with 13 bases left between them. CDR3 DNA: TGCGCCAGCAGCCCACTAGGACCGATGAACACTGAAGCTTTCTTT. This gives the protein CASSPLGPMNTEAFF.

The chain joins TRBV4-3 to TRBJ2-3, with 7 bases identical to TRBD2. With 4 bases clipped from V and 6 bases from J, the junction kept 7 bases outside the gene matches. The CDR3 runs to 14 residues. Germline values: CDR1 LGHNA, CDR2 YSLEER. The CDR3 DNA sequence: TGCGCCAGCAGCCGCAAGACTAGCTCCGATACGCAGTATTTT. This codes for CASSRKTSSDTQYF.

This clonotype occurred a few times. The V call is TRBV7-2, the J call TRBJ1-5; weak D call: TRBD1 (6 bases). The CDR3 is 17 residues long. V lost 5 bases and J lost 1, with 18 bases in between. Germline values: CDR1 SGHTA, CDR2 FQGNSA. The CDR3 sequence: CASSPGPGGLSNQPQHF. The DNA of the CDR3 is TGTGCCAGCAGCCCAGGTCCGGGGGGGCTGAGCAATCAGCCCCAGCATTTT.

This chain uses TRBV9 with TRBJ2-7, with TRBD2 matching 8 bases. Germline V gene data show CDR1 as SGDLS and CDR2 as YYNGEE. V trimming: 1 base; J trimming: 0 bases; junction bases outside the gene matches: 3. This CDR3 has 15 residues. For the CDR3, the DNA is TGTGCCAGCAGCGTAATCGCGGGGGGCTCCTACGAGCAGTACGTC. It encodes CASSVIAGGSYEQYV.

This clonotype was detected a few times. V gene TRBV5-1 combines with J gene TRBJ1-1; D might be TRBD1 (6 bases). The germline V and J ends were trimmed by 0 bases and 1 base, with 19 bases remaining between them. Germline V gives CDR1 SGHRS, CDR2 YFSETQ. The CDR3 is 18 amino acids. The CDR3 nucleotides are TGCGCCAGCAGCTTGGACCGGCCGGGGGGCAGGCGGAACACTGAAGCTTTCTTT. It is translated as CASSLDRPGGRRNTEAFF.

This clonotype has only a few counts. The chain combines TRBV20-1 with TRBJ1-6; D is perhaps TRBD1 (6 bases). The CDR3 runs to 13 residues. CDR1 is DFQATT, CDR2 SNEGSKA, per germline (reference sequence). V was trimmed by 5 bases and J by 11 bases, leaving 16 bases between them. Here the CDR3 DNA reads TGCAGTGCTGGCCCCGGGGGCAGACCACCCCTCCACTTT. This translates into CSAGPGGRPPLHF.

This clonotype was detected ten times or more. Here the CDR3 reads CSARAEEGAYNEQFF. Here the CDR3 DNA reads TGCAGTGCTAGAGCCGAGGAGGGGGCCTACAATGAGCAGTTCTTC. V gene TRBV20-1 combines with J gene TRBJ2-1, with D perhaps TRBD1 or TRBD2 (6 bases each). V was cut by 1 base and J by 2 bases, with 12 bases left in between. The CDR3 spans 15 residues. CDR1 and CDR2 from the germline V gene are DFQATT and SNEGSKA (reference sequence).

This chain joins TRBV19 and TRBJ2-2; D uncertain. Trimming took 3 bases from V and 8 from J, leaving 10 bases between them. CDR1 and CDR2 (germline): LNHDA, SQIVND (reference sequence). CDR3 size: 13 residues. As DNA, the CDR3 is TGTGCCAGTAGTATTCAGCTTAATGGGGAGCTGTTTTTT. It translates to CASSIQLNGELFF.

This clonotype was counted a few times. The rearrangement uses TRBV6-5 and TRBJ1-2; unclear D gene. Between the trimmed V and J ends, which lost 4 bases and 4 bases, there was a span of 19 bases. This CDR3 comprises 16 residues. Germline V CDR1 and CDR2: MNHEY, SVGAGI. Here the CDR3 DNA reads TGTGCCAGCAGTTCCTCTACGCGGGAACTTCTCTATGGCTACACCTTC. It encodes CASSSSTRELLYGYTF.

In this sample, this clonotype turned up many times. V gene TRBV10-1 combines with J gene TRBJ2-7; D gene uncertain. The germline gives CDR1 WNHNN, CDR2 SYGVQD (reference sequence). The CDR3 is 12 amino acids. Deletions cut 0 bases from V and 4 bases from J, with 4 bases between. Here the CDR3 DNA reads TGCGCCAGCAGTGAGTCGGGGTACGAGCAGTACTTC. This sequence encodes CASSESGYEQYF.

This clonotype showed up just a few times. The chain carries TRBV5-1 and TRBJ2-2; weak D call: TRBD2 (5 bases). Germline CDR1 reads SGHRS; CDR2 reads YFSETQ. The CDR3 has 15 residues. V shed 3 bases and J shed 7 bases, with 16 bases lying between them. The CDR3 coding sequence is TGCGCCAGCAGCTCAGGACTCGAAGAAATCGGGGAGCTGTTTTTT. It translates to CASSSGLEEIGELFF.

J is TRBJ2-5 and V is TRBV19; TRBD2 aligns across 8 bases. V lost 5 bases, J lost 3 bases, and 11 bases stayed unmatched. CDR3 size: 16 residues. CDR1 and CDR2 (germline): LNHDA, SQIVND (reference sequence). CDR3 bases: TGTGCCAGTAGTCCCCCAGGTGCGGGGGGTAAAGAGACCCAGTACTTC. Protein sequence: CASSPPGAGGKETQYF.

This clonotype has only a few counts. This sequence joins TRBV5-6 and TRBJ2-5; 11 bases are a match to TRBD1. With V trimmed by 4 bases and J by 4 bases, 6 bases remained unmatched. The CDR3 is 15 residues long. Germline lookup yields CDR1 SGHDT and CDR2 YYEEEE. The chain's CDR3 is CASSRDRGLGETQYF. CDR3 DNA sequence: TGTGCCAGCAGCCGGGACAGGGGGTTAGGAGAGACCCAGTACTTC.